Detailed here is one T cell receptor beta chain. Through a sample-barcoded 5' primer and a J-beta primer mix, a second PCR was run for about 6 to 12 cycles. One entry per CDR3 protein, called by TCRdb with MiXCR from the 5' RACE reads. Of about 1.4 million distinct CDR3 sequences listed, roughly 60% are singletons. This sample is drawn from a study of blood T cells in healthy people across ages. This TCR was recovered from a man aged 18 to 30 in good health. Sequenced: blood.

This CDR3 reads CASSPDRVRDQPQHF. The CDR3 DNA is TGTGCCAGCAGCCCGGACAGGGTGAGGGATCAGCCCCAGCATTTT. The V gene is TRBV12-3 or TRBV12-4, the J gene TRBJ1-5, with TRBD1 matching 8 bases. The CDR3 sequence is 15 residues long. The V segment lost 6 bases and the J segment 5 bases; nucleotides outside the gene matches: 9.